This entry lists 30 T cell receptor beta chains sequenced from one sample in a study of cytomegalovirus exposure and HLA in healthy donors. Primers: 60 Vbeta forward and 13 Jbeta reverse. Only in-frame clones appear in the TCRdb table, and some are missing; sequencing was by immunoSEQ multiplex PCR. Of approximately 110,000 clones in the sample, under 80% were seen once. The sample comprised PBMCs. These receptors were obtained from a woman in her fifties or sixties in good health and CMV-seropositive.

Of note for this clone: The junction departs from the called germline gene at one end, perhaps through a read error. The V call is TRBV7-2, the J call TRBJ1-5; D call uncertain. CDR1 and CDR2 (germline): SGHTA, FQGNSA. The CDR3 is made up of 15 amino acids. The CDR3 coding sequence is TGTGCCAGCGGCTTAGTTCGGGATAGCAATCAGCCCCAGCATTTT. Amino acid sequence: CASGLVRDSNQPQHF.

The V call is TRBV7-9, the J call TRBJ1-1, with D tentatively TRBD1 (6 bases). The CDR3 has 13 amino acids. Germline-derived CDR1 and CDR2 are SEHNR and FQNEAQ (reference sequence). V shed 5 bases and J shed 3 bases, with 10 bases lying between them. CDR3 sequence reads: CASSQGQYTEAFF. The CDR3 DNA follows: TGTGCCAGCAGCCAAGGACAGTACACTGAAGCTTTCTTT.

This clone has only a few counts. The J gene is TRBJ1-2, the V gene TRBV27; 12 positions agree with TRBD1. This CDR3 has 19 amino acids. V was clipped by 4 bases and J by 4 bases; unmatched bases: 16. Germline V gene sequence: CDR1 MNHEY, CDR2 SMNVEV (reference sequence). The DNA of the CDR3 is TGTGCCAGCAGTTACAAAACTCCGGGACAGGGGGCGGCGGGCTATGGCTACACCTTC. This sequence encodes CASSYKTPGQGAAGYGYTF.

The rearrangement uses TRBV29-1 and TRBJ1-2, with 7 bases identical to TRBD1. The CDR3 runs to 14 residues. The ends lost 6 bases at V and 8 bases at J; junction bases unmatched: 15. Germline CDR1 and CDR2: SQVTM and ANQGSEA. The CDR3 loop is CSVQVTGYSKGYTF. The CDR3 DNA is TGCAGCGTGCAAGTGACAGGGTACAGCAAGGGCTACACCTTC.

The chain has TRBV19 and TRBJ2-1; 7 nucleotides line up with TRBD2. CDR3 size: 16 residues. Germline CDR1 reads LNHDA; CDR2 reads SQIVND (reference sequence). The V segment lost 1 base and the J segment 7 bases; nucleotides outside the gene matches: 10. CDR3 protein: CASSIGAGPRVNEQFF. The CDR3 DNA follows: TGTGCCAGTAGTATAGGAGCGGGACCCCGGGTAAATGAGCAGTTCTTC.

The CDR3 spells CASGYRGQDTEAFF. As DNA, the CDR3 is TGCGCCAGCGGCTACAGGGGGCAAGACACTGAAGCTTTCTTT. The rearrangement joins TRBV5-1 to TRBJ1-1; 9 bases agree with TRBD1. CDR1 is SGHRS, CDR2 YFSETQ, per germline. CDR3 size: 14 residues. Trimming cost V 7 bases and J 3 bases; bases outside gene matches: 7. Full variable domain (missing parts from reference TRBV5-1 and TRBJ1-1): KAGVTQTPRYLIKTRGQQVTLSCSPISGHRSVSWYQQTPGQGLQFLFEYFSETQRNKGNFPGRFSGRQFSNSRSEMNVSTLELGDSALYLCASGYRGQDTEAFFGQGTRLTVV.

The chain couples TRBV30 to TRBJ1-2; 9 positions agree with TRBD1. CDR1 GTSNPN and CDR2 SVGIG come from the germline V gene (reference sequence). CDR3 length: 13 residues. J gave up 4 bases and V 5 bases, and 5 bases lay outside the gene matches. The CDR3 bases are TGTGCCTGGTTAATACAGGGGGCCTATGGCTACACCTTC. Translated: CAWLIQGAYGYTF.

This clone was detected a few times. The rearrangement links TRBV5-4 to TRBJ1-2; 9 nucleotides line up with TRBD1. The CDR3 contains 14 residues. V gave up 4 bases and J gave up 5 bases; unmatched junction bases: 6. Germline lookup yields CDR1 SGHNT and CDR2 YYREEE (reference sequence). The CDR3 loop is CASSRDRAGYGYTF. The CDR3 nucleotides read TGTGCCAGCAGCAGGGACAGGGCAGGGTATGGCTACACCTTC. The entire variable domain, with the rest obtained from reference TRBV5-4 and TRBJ1-2, is as follows: ETGVTQSPTHLIKTRGQQVTLRCSSQSGHNTVSWYQQALGQGPQFIFQYYREEENGRGNFPPRFSGLQFPNYSSELNVNALELDDSALYLCASSRDRAGYGYTFGSGTRLTVV.

The CDR3 protein is CASSPEVPRGEKLFF. In DNA, the CDR3 is TGCGCCAGCAGCCCAGAGGTGCCTAGGGGTGAAAAACTGTTTTTT. The chain links TRBV5-1 to TRBJ1-4; D perhaps matches TRBD1 (5 bases). The CDR3 contains 15 residues. CDR1 and CDR2 from the germline V gene are SGHRS and YFSETQ. V was cut by 4 bases and J by 7 bases, with 17 bases left in between.

The J gene is TRBJ1-3, the V gene TRBV7-2; D perhaps matches TRBD1 (5 bases). This CDR3 region has 15 residues. Germline V gene data show CDR1 as SGHTA and CDR2 as FQGNSA. V was clipped by 1 base and J by 4 bases, with 11 bases between them. The chain's CDR3 is CASSLVGARGNTIYF. CDR3 DNA sequence: TGTGCCAGCAGCTTAGTAGGGGCAAGAGGAAACACCATATATTTT.

This clone has just one count. The chain is built from TRBV6-5 and TRBJ1-5; no firm D call. Germline CDR1 MNHEY, CDR2 SVGAGI. This CDR3 comprises 15 residues. V shed 5 bases and J shed 6 bases, with 17 bases lying between them. CDR3 sequence reads: CASSRSRGEGQPQHF. CDR3 DNA: TGTGCCAGCAGTCGCTCTCGAGGAGAGGGTCAGCCCCAGCATTTT.

This clone was observed a single time. The rearrangement links TRBV5-1 to TRBJ2-7, with a weak D call TRBD2 (5 bases). The CDR3 is 13 residues long. Germline loops: CDR1 SGHRS, CDR2 YFSETQ. V lost 1 base, J lost 3 bases, and 8 bases lay in between. The CDR3 protein is CASSLSGIYEQYF. The CDR3 region has the DNA TGCGCCAGCAGCTTGTCCGGGATCTACGAGCAGTACTTC.

This sequence joins TRBV4-1 and TRBJ2-3; 10 bases agree with TRBD2. The CDR3 covers 17 residues. Germline V CDR1 and CDR2: MGHRA, YSYEKL. V gave up 4 bases and J gave up 5 bases; unmatched junction bases: 12. The CDR3: CASSPSGSGGAEDTQYF. DNA of the CDR3: TGCGCCAGCAGCCCCTCAGGAAGCGGGGGGGCTGAAGATACGCAGTATTTT.

As for this clone: The germline gene is not matched at one end of the junction; a read error may be the cause. The chain carries TRBV7-7 and TRBJ2-7, with D possibly TRBD1 on 6 matching bases. The CDR3 length is 13 residues. CDR1 and CDR2 from the germline V gene are SSHAT and FNYEAQ (reference sequence). CDR3 in amino acids: CASSGGQNYEQYF. Here the CDR3 DNA reads TGTGCTAGCAGCGGAGGACAGAACTACGAGCAGTACTTC.

The rearrangement uses TRBV27 and TRBJ2-1; a possible D gene is TRBD2 (6 bases). Germline lookup yields CDR1 MNHEY and CDR2 SMNVEV (reference sequence). V gave up 4 bases and J gave up 7 bases, with 17 bases separating them. The CDR3 covers 15 residues. The CDR3, as DNA: TGTGCCAGCAGTTACCTGGGGAGGTCTAAGAATGAGCAGTTCTTC. This sequence encodes CASSYLGRSKNEQFF.

A single count supports this clone. The J gene is TRBJ2-2, the V gene TRBV7-6, with TRBD1 matching over 9 bases. V dropped 6 bases and J dropped 2; count of bases not matched to a gene: 4. The CDR3 spans 15 residues. Germline V gene data show CDR1 as SGHVS and CDR2 as FNYEAQ. CDR3 in amino acids: CASREQGANTGELFF. CDR3 DNA sequence: TGTGCCAGCAGAGAACAGGGGGCAAACACCGGGGAGCTGTTTTTT.

This rearrangement joins TRBV7-3 to TRBJ2-2, with 7 bases identical to TRBD1. The CDR3 covers 18 residues. Germline trimming cut 0 bases from V and 0 bases from J; bases unmatched to any gene: 7. From germline, CDR1 is SGHTA and CDR2 FQGTGA. The CDR3 bases are TGTGCCAGCAGCTTAACTGGGAAGGGGGCGGCGAACACCGGGGAGCTGTTTTTT. Translation: CASSLTGKGAANTGELFF.

The rearrangement joins TRBV27 to TRBJ1-6; D is perhaps TRBD1 (5 bases). Trimming stripped 6 bases from V and 7 bases from J, with 13 bases between. Germline CDR1 reads MNHEY; CDR2 reads SMNVEV (reference sequence). CDR3 length: 14 residues. The CDR3 DNA reads as TGTGCCAGCAGATCAAGGGGTGGGAATTCACCCCTCCACTTT. This sequence encodes CASRSRGGNSPLHF.

The chain couples TRBV5-6 to TRBJ2-5, with unresolved D. The germline V gene has CDR1 SGHDT and CDR2 YYEEEE. The CDR3 is 13 amino acids. V lost 0 bases to trimming and J lost 1 base, with 4 bases between them. The chain's CDR3 is CASSLVFQETQYF. The CDR3 DNA is TGTGCCAGCAGCTTGGTATTCCAAGAGACCCAGTACTTC.

This clone was detected only a few times. The chain uses TRBV7-9 and TRBJ1-1, with D perhaps TRBD1 (6 bases). Germline V gives CDR1 SEHNR, CDR2 FQNEAQ (reference sequence). Trimming pared 1 base from V and 4 bases from J, leaving 10 bases between. The CDR3 covers 14 residues. The CDR3 here is CASSLEGGITEAFF. The CDR3 DNA is TGTGCCAGCAGCTTAGAAGGGGGAATCACTGAAGCTTTCTTT.

This clone turned up a few times. V gene TRBV7-8 combines with J gene TRBJ1-3; 8 bases align to TRBD1. CDR1 SGHVS and CDR2 FQNEAQ come from the germline V gene. The CDR3 has 16 residues. With V trimmed by 3 bases and J by 0 bases, 4 bases remained unmatched. The chain's CDR3 is CASSLTGVDSGNTIYF. CDR3 coding DNA: TGTGCCAGCAGCTTGACAGGGGTCGACTCTGGAAACACCATATATTTT.

The rearrangement uses TRBV6-6 and TRBJ2-7, with a tentative D call TRBD1 (6 bases). Per germline, CDR1 MNHNY and CDR2 SVGAGI (reference sequence). V shed 5 bases and J shed 3 bases, with 14 bases lying between them. The CDR3 has 14 amino acids. The CDR3 DNA reads as TGTGCCAGCAGTGGCCAGGGGAGCGGCTACGAGCAGTACTTC. Its translation is CASSGQGSGYEQYF.

V usage is TRBV14 and J usage is TRBJ1-1, with 8 bases that match TRBD1. With 0 bases clipped from V and 5 bases from J, the junction kept 8 bases outside the gene matches. The CDR3 has 16 residues. From germline, CDR1 is SGHDN and CDR2 FVKESK. Here the CDR3 reads CASSQDSDRGSTEAFF. CDR3 sequence (DNA): TGTGCCAGCAGCCAAGATTCAGACAGGGGAAGTACTGAAGCTTTCTTT.

V and J are TRBV7-2 and TRBJ1-5; tentative D call: TRBD1 (5 bases). V lost 0 bases to trimming and J lost 2 bases, with 8 bases between them. Per germline, CDR1 SGHTA and CDR2 FQGNSA. The CDR3 spans 15 residues. CDR3 amino acids: CASSLAQGRNQPQHF. The CDR3, as DNA: TGTGCCAGCAGCTTAGCGCAGGGCCGCAATCAGCCCCAGCATTTT.

In its sample, this clone was seen once. The V call is TRBV19, the J call TRBJ1-2; D not resolved. The CDR3 runs 15 residues. V was pared by 2 bases and J by 3 bases, with 13 bases between. Germline assignment: CDR1 LNHDA and CDR2 SQIVND (reference sequence). CDR3 in DNA: TGTGCCAGTAGTATAAGAGGGAAGGAGCACTATGGCTACACCTTC. Protein product: CASSIRGKEHYGYTF.

The genes are TRBV9 and TRBJ1-1, with D perhaps matching TRBD1 (5 bases). Trimming took off 3 bases at V and 2 bases at J, with 17 bases between the two ends. Germline values: CDR1 SGDLS, CDR2 YYNGEE. CDR3 size: 16 residues. CDR3 amino acids: CASSAGRGGRNTEAFF. CDR3 DNA: TGTGCCAGCAGCGCGGGGAGGGGCGGCCGTAACACTGAAGCTTTCTTT. Together with reference TRBV9 and TRBJ1-1, the CDR3 gives the full variable domain: DSGVTQTPKHLITATGQRVTLRCSPRSGDLSVYWYQQSLDQGLQFLIQYYNGEERAKGNILERFSAQQFPDLHSELNLSSLELGDSALYFCASSAGRGGRNTEAFFGQGTRLTVV.

CDR3 sequence: CASSGKRGVYYEQYF. DNA for the CDR3: TGTGCCAGCAGTGGAAAGCGGGGGGTCTACTACGAGCAGTACTTC. The genes are TRBV6-1 and TRBJ2-7; 9 bases fit TRBD2. Germline-derived CDR1 and CDR2 are MNHNS and SASEGT. CDR3 length: 15 amino acids. V was pared by 4 bases and J by 3 bases, with 7 bases of the junction left unmatched.

A single count supports this clone. The chain carries TRBV7-3 and TRBJ2-1; D is unclear. Trimming pared 0 bases from V and 6 bases from J, leaving 3 bases between. CDR1 is SGHTA and CDR2 is FQGTGA in the germline V gene. The CDR3 is 12 amino acids. The CDR3 DNA is TGTGCCAGCAGCTTAACAGCCAATGAGCAGTTCTTC. Translation gives CASSLTANEQFF.

The chain joins TRBV27 to TRBJ2-1, with 8 bases matching TRBD1. In germline, CDR1 is MNHEY, CDR2 SMNVEV (reference sequence). There are 15 residues in the CDR3. V lost 0 bases, J lost 8 bases, and 6 bases stayed unmatched. The CDR3 DNA sequence: TGTGCCAGCAGTTTATCGCAGGGGGCGCAGTATGAGCAGTTCTTC. Translated: CASSLSQGAQYEQFF.

The chain recombines TRBV19 with TRBJ1-1; D is uncertain. CDR3 length: 15 amino acids. The germline gives CDR1 LNHDA, CDR2 SQIVND (reference sequence). V was cut by 2 bases and J by 4 bases, with 14 bases left in between. CDR3 nucleotide sequence: TGTGCCAGTAGTATAAGTCGGGATCCACTCACTGAAGCTTTCTTT. Protein sequence: CASSISRDPLTEAFF.